The present T cell receptor beta chain was sequenced within a study of blood T cells in healthy people across ages. The CDR3 is 17 residues long. The use of a sample-barcoded 5' primer and a J-beta primer mix characterized a second PCR of roughly 6 to 12 cycles. Every sample gave at least 2.5 million paired-end reads containing CDR3. TCRdb redid the calling of the 5' RACE reads with MiXCR, one entry per CDR3 protein. The repertoire has just over 1 million distinct CDR3 sequences, 35% to 55% of them found once; the top ten carry 18%. This clonotype was obtained from a woman in her fifties or sixties in good health. The chain recombines TRBV21-1 with TRBJ2-7; the listed D gene, TRBD1, was not tested against the DNA. TRBV21-1 is assigned pseudogene status. Specimen: blood. The CDR3 sequence: CASSKDSGQVSSYEQYF. DNA for the CDR3: TGTGCCAGCAGCAAAGATTCCGGACAGGTTTCCTCCTACGAGCAGTACTTC.